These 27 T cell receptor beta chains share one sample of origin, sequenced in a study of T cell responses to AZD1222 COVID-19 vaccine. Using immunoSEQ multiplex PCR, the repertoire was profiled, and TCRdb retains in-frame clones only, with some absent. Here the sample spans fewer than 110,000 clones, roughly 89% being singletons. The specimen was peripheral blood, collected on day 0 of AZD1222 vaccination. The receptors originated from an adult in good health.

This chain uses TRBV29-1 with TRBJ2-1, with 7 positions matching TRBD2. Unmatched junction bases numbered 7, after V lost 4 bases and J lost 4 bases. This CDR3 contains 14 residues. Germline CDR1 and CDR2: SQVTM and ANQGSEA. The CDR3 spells CSVVETSEYNEQFF. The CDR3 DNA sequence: TGCAGCGTTGTTGAAACTAGCGAGTACAATGAGCAGTTCTTC.

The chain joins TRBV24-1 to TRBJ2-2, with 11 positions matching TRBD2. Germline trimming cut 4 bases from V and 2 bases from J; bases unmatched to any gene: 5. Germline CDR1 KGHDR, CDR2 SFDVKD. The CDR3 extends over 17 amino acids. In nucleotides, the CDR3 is TGTGCCACCAGTGACCCAGGGACTAGCGGAAACACCGGGGAGCTGTTTTTT. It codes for CATSDPGTSGNTGELFF.

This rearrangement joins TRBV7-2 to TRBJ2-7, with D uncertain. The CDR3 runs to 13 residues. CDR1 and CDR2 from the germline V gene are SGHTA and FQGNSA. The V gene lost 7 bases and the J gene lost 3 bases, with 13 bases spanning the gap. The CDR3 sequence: CASTIGQRYEQYF. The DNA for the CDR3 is TGTGCCAGCACCATAGGGCAGCGCTACGAGCAGTACTTC.

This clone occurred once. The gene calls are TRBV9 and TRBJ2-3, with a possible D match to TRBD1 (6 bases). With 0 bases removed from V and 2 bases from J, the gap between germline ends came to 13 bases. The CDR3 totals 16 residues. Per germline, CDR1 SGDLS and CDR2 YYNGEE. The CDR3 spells CASSVARGQLTDTQYF. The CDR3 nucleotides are TGTGCCAGCAGCGTAGCTCGAGGACAGCTCACAGATACGCAGTATTTT. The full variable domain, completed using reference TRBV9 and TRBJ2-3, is DSGVTQTPKHLITATGQRVTLRCSPRSGDLSVYWYQQSLDQGLQFLIQYYNGEERAKGNILERFSAQQFPDLHSELNLSSLELGDSALYFCASSVARGQLTDTQYFGPGTRLTVL.

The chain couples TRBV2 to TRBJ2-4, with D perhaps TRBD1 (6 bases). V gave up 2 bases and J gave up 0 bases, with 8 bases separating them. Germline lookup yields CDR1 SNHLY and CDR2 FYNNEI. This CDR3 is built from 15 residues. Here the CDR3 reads CASSEKGVAKNIQYF. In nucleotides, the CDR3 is TGTGCCAGCAGTGAAAAGGGGGTAGCCAAAAACATTCAGTACTTC.

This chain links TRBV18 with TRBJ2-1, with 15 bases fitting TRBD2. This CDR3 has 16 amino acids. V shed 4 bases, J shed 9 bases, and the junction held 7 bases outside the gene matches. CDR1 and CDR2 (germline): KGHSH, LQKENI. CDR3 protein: CASSLGLAGGLGEQFF. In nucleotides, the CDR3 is TGTGCCAGCTCACTTGGACTAGCGGGAGGGCTTGGTGAGCAGTTCTTC.

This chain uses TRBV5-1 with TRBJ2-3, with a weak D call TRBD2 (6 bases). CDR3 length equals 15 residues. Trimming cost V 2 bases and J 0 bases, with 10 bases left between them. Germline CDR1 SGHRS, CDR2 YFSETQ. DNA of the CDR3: TGCGCCAGCAGCTTCGGGAGTGCTAGCACAGATACGCAGTATTTT. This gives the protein CASSFGSASTDTQYF.

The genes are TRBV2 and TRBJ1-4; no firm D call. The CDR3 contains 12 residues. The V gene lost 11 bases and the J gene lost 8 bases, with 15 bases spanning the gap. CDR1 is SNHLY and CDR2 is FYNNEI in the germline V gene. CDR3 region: CAGRGSLEKLFF. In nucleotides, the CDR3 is TGTGCCGGGCGTGGGTCCCTAGAAAAACTGTTTTTT.

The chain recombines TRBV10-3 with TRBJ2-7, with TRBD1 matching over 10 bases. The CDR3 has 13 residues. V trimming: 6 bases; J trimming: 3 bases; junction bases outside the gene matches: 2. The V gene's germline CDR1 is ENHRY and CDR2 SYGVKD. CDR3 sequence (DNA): TGTGCCATCAGCCGGACAGGGGGCTACGAGCAGTACTTC. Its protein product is CAISRTGGYEQYF.

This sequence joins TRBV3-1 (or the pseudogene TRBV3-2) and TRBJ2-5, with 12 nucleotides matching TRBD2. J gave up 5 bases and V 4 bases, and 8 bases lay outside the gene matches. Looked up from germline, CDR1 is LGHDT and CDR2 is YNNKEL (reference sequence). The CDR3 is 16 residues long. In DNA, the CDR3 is TGTGCCAGCAGCCCGGGAGGGACTAGCGGGTTGGAGACCCAGTACTTC. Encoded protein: CASSPGGTSGLETQYF.

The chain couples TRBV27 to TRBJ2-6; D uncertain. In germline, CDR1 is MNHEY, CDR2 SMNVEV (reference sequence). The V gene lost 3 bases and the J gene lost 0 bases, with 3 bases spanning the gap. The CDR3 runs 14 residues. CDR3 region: CASSFVSGANVLTF. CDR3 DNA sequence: TGTGCCAGCAGTTTTGTCTCTGGGGCCAACGTCCTGACTTTC.

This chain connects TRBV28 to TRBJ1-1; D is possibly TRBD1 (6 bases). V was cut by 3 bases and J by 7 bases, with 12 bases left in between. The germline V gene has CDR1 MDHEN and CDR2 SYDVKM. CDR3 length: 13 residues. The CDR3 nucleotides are TGTGCCAGCAGTTTTGGTACAGGGAATGAAGCTTTCTTT. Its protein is CASSFGTGNEAFF.

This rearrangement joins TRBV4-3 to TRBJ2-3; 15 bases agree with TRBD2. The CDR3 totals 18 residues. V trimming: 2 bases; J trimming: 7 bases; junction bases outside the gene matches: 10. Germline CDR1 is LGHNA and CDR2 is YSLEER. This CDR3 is CASSQRGRGTSGRYTQYF. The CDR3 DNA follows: TGCGCCAGCAGCCAAAGGGGGAGGGGGACTAGCGGGAGGTATACGCAGTATTTT.

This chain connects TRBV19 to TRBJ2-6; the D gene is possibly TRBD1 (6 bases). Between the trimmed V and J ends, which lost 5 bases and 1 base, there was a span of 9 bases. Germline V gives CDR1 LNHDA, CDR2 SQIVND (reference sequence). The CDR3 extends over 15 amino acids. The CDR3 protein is CASSQQGSGANVLTF. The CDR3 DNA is TGTGCCAGTAGTCAACAGGGATCTGGGGCCAACGTCCTGACTTTC.

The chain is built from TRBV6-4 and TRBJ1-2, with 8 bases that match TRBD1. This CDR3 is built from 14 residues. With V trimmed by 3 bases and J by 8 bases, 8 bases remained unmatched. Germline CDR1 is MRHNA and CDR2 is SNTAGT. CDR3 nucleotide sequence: TGTGCCAGCAGTGAAAGTCAGGGGGCCGGGGGCTACACCTTC. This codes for CASSESQGAGGYTF.

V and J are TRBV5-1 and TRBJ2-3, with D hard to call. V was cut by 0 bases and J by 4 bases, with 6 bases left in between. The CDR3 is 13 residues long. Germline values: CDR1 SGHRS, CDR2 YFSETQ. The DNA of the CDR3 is TGCGCCAGCAGCTTGGGCAACGCAGATACGCAGTATTTT. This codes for CASSLGNADTQYF.

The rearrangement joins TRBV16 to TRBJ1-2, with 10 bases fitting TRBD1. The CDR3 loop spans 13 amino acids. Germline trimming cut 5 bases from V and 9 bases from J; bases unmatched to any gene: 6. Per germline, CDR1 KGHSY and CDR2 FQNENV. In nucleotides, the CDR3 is TGTGCCAGCAGCGAAAGACAGGGGGCGAGCTACACCTTC. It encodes CASSERQGASYTF. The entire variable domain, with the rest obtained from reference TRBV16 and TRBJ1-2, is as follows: GEEVAQTPKHLVRGEGQKAKLYCAPIKGHSYVFWYQQVLKNEFKFLISFQNENVFDETGMPKERFSAKCLPNSPCSLEIQATKLEDSAVYFCASSERQGASYTFGSGTRLTVV.

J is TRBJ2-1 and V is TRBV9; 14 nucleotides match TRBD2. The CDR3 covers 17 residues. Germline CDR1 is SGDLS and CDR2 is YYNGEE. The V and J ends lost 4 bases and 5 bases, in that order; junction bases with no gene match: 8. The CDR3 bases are TGTGCCAGCAGCCGTACCGGGACTAGCGGGAGAAACAATGAGCAGTTCTTC. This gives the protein CASSRTGTSGRNNEQFF.

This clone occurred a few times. CDR3 protein: CASSIQGSSYEQYF. In nucleotides, the CDR3 is TGTGCCAGTAGTATTCAGGGGTCGTCCTACGAGCAGTACTTC. The rearrangement joins TRBV19 to TRBJ2-7; TRBD1 is a possible D gene (6 bases). The CDR3 contains 14 residues. V lost 3 bases and J lost 1, with 10 bases in between. CDR1 is LNHDA, CDR2 SQIVND, per germline (reference sequence).

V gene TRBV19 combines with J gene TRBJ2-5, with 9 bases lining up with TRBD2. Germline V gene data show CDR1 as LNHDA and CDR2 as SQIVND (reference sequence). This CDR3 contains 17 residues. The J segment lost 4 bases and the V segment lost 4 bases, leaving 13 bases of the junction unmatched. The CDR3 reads CASSTHSGGRGAETQYF. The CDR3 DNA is TGTGCCAGTAGTACGCATTCTGGCGGGAGGGGTGCAGAGACCCAGTACTTC.

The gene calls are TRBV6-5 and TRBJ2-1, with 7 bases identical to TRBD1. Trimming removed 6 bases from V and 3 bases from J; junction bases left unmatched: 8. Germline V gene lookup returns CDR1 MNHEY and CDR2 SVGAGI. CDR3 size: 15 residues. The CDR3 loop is CASRPDRVVYNEQFF. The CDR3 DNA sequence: TGTGCCAGCAGGCCCGACAGGGTGGTCTACAATGAGCAGTTCTTC.

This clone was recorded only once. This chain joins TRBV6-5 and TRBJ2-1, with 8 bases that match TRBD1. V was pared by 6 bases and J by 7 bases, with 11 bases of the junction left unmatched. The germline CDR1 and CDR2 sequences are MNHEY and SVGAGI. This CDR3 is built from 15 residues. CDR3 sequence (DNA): TGTGCCAGCAGGTCAGCCGGGACAGGTAAAAATGAGCAGTTCTTC. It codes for CASRSAGTGKNEQFF.

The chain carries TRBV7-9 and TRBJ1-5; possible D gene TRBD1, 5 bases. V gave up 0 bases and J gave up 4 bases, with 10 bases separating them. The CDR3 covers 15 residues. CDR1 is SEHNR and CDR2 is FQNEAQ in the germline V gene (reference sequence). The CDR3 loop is CASSLASGPNQPQHF. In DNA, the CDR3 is TGTGCCAGCAGCTTAGCGTCGGGGCCGAATCAGCCCCAGCATTTT.

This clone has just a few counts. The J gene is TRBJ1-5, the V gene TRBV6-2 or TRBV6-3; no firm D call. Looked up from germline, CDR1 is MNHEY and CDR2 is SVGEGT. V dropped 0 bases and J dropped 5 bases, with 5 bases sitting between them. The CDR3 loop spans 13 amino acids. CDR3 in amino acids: CASSYSRYQPQHF. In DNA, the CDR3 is TGTGCCAGCAGTTACTCACGCTATCAGCCCCAGCATTTT.

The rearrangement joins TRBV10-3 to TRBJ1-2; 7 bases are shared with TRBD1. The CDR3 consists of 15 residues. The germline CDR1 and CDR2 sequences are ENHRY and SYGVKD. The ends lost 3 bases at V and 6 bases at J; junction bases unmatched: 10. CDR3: CAISEQGLDEDGYTF. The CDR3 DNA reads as TGTGCCATCAGTGAACAGGGGCTCGATGAGGATGGCTACACCTTC.

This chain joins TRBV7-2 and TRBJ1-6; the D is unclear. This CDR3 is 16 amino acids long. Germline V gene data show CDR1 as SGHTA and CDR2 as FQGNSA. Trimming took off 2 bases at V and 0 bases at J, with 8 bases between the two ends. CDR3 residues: CASSLSAVSYNSPLHF. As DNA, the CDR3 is TGTGCCAGCAGCTTATCCGCGGTCTCCTATAATTCACCCCTCCACTTT.

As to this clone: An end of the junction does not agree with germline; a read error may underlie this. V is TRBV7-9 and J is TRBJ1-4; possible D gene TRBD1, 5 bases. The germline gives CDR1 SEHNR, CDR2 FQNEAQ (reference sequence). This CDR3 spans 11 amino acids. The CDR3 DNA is TGTGCCAGCAGCTCGGGACGGAGTTTTTCTTTT. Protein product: CASSSGRSFSF.